This TCR beta chain stems from a study of shared clonotypes between healthy human individuals. Study-level results: Naive subsets generally had larger estimated richness than memory subsets.

A word on this clone: The antigen is not known.

Germline V lookup: CDR1 SNHLY, CDR2 FYNNEI. The junction had 10 bases not matched to a gene; V was cut back by 8 bases and J by 6 bases. The CDR3 is 14 amino acids. Only in-frame clones appear in the TCRdb table, and some are missing; sequencing was by immunoSEQ multiplex PCR. The data contain approximately 1,000,000 clones, approximately 75% of them singletons. Material: memory CD4+ T cells from PBMCs. Described subset: CD45RA-negative fraction. The chain has TRBV2 and TRBJ2-3, with 8 positions matching TRBD1. The clonotype was recovered from a man younger than 35 in good health. Some clones in this sample may be carry-over from other donors' samples. CDR3 DNA: TGTGCCAGCGTCCTTCACAGGGGGGATGATACGCAGTATTTT. This translates into CASVLHRGDDTQYF.